The 23 T cell receptor beta chains given below trace back to one sample, sequenced in a study of human T cells and chemical hapten exposure. Sample time point: patch test 2, 6 weeks after DPC sensitization. The treatment is: therapeutic diphenylcyclopropenone sensitization with weekly scalp DPC. TCRdb used MiXCR to reprocess the RACE reads, holding one entry per CDR3 protein. Of 35,000 to 50,000 distinct CDR3 sequences listed, more than 8.5% are singletons. Specimen: whole blood, collected in connection with sensitization to the hapten diphenylcyclopropenone (DPC). Receptor source: a woman in her thirties or forties with alopecia areata. Some clones in this sample may be carry-over from other donors' samples.

This clonotype was seen many times. V is TRBV7-2 and J is TRBJ1-1; no firm D call. The ends were cut back, 5 bases at V and 2 bases at J, with 6 bases in the middle. Looked up from germline, CDR1 is SGHTA and CDR2 is FQGNSA. The CDR3 extends over 12 amino acids. The CDR3, as DNA: TGTGCCAGCAGCCCCATCAACACTGAAGCTTTCTTT. Translating gives CASSPINTEAFF.

This clonotype has a count of ten or more. The rearrangement joins TRBV29-1 to TRBJ2-7; D gene ambiguous. Per germline, CDR1 SQVTM and CDR2 ANQGSEA. The CDR3 consists of 15 residues. Trimming stripped 3 bases from V and 3 bases from J, with 18 bases between. The CDR3 protein is CSVETAKGFNYEQYF. For the CDR3, the DNA is TGCAGCGTTGAGACCGCGAAGGGATTTAACTACGAGCAGTACTTC.

In regard to this clonotype: Since a much larger clone is just one base distant, this may be a read error. V and J are TRBV5-1 and TRBJ1-1; no clear D. The germline gives CDR1 SGHRS, CDR2 YFSETQ. This CDR3 has 13 amino acids. The CDR3 nucleotides read TGCGCCAGCAGTGAGGGCCCTAACACTGTAGCTTTCTTT. Translated: CASSEGPNTVAFF.

The table lists this clonotype with a few counts. V is TRBV20-1 and J is TRBJ1-1; unclear D gene. Germline V gives CDR1 DFQATT, CDR2 SNEGSKA (reference sequence). The CDR3 extends over 13 amino acids. With 3 bases removed from V and 5 bases from J, the gap between germline ends came to 13 bases. CDR3 in amino acids: CSARGGGPTEAFF. CDR3 coding DNA: TGCAGTGCTAGGGGAGGCGGGCCGACTGAAGCTTTCTTT.

The J gene is TRBJ2-3, the V gene TRBV5-6; maybe TRBD1 (6 bases). Per the germline V gene, CDR1 is SGHDT and CDR2 is YYEEEE. V was clipped by 4 bases and J by 0 bases, with 9 bases between them. The CDR3 runs to 14 residues. CDR3 nucleotide sequence: TGTGCCAGCAGCCGGACAGATAGCACAGATACGCAGTATTTT. It encodes CASSRTDSTDTQYF.

In its sample, this clonotype was seen many times. The rearrangement joins TRBV5-7 to TRBJ1-2, with 9 bases identical to TRBD1. TRBV5-7 is known as an ORF, though its function is uncertain. With V trimmed by 3 bases and J by 6 bases, 6 bases remained unmatched. The CDR3 is made up of 14 amino acids. This CDR3 reads CASSCPGDRDGYTF. CDR3 DNA: TGTGCCAGCAGCTGCCCTGGGGACAGGGATGGCTACACCTTC.

The sample holds many counts of this clonotype. The chain uses TRBV20-1 and TRBJ1-1; D is possibly TRBD1 (5 bases). This CDR3 region has 14 residues. The germline CDR1 and CDR2 sequences are DFQATT and SNEGSKA (reference sequence). Deletions cut 0 bases from V and 3 bases from J, with 11 bases between. The CDR3 loop is CSARDRVVYTEAFF. CDR3 sequence (DNA): TGCAGTGCTAGAGACAGGGTGGTCTACACTGAAGCTTTCTTT.

This clonotype was detected many times. This sequence joins TRBV6-1 and TRBJ2-7; D unresolved. Germline values: CDR1 MNHNS, CDR2 SASEGT. Trimming left V 1 base short and J 4 bases short, with 11 bases between. CDR3 length equals 14 residues. The CDR3 protein is CASSEEPRSYEQYF. The CDR3 DNA follows: TGTGCCAGCAGTGAAGAACCAAGATCTTACGAGCAGTACTTC.

This clonotype was found many times. The chain has TRBV10-3 and TRBJ1-1; tentative D call: TRBD1 (6 bases). The CDR3 covers 15 residues. Germline loops: CDR1 ENHRY, CDR2 SYGVKD. Trimming shortened V by 3 bases and J by 1 base, and 12 bases separated the two germline ends. CDR3 loop: CAISETLQGNTEAFF. The CDR3 nucleotides read TGTGCCATCAGTGAAACGTTACAGGGGAACACTGAAGCTTTCTTT.

This clonotype was counted only a few times. The chain has TRBV7-9 and TRBJ1-4; D remains ambiguous. The CDR3 totals 17 residues. Trimming stripped 2 bases from V and 0 bases from J, with 13 bases between. Germline CDR1 is SEHNR and CDR2 is FQNEAQ (reference sequence). CDR3 in DNA: TGTGCCAGCAGCTTAAAAGCGGGCACCTCAACTAATGAAAAACTGTTTTTT. Protein product: CASSLKAGTSTNEKLFF.

This clonotype was observed a handful of times. This chain uses TRBV27 with TRBJ2-7; D possibly corresponds to TRBD1 (6 bases). CDR1 and CDR2 (germline): MNHEY, SMNVEV (reference sequence). V lost 5 bases to trimming and J lost 1 base, with 9 bases between them. The CDR3 covers 13 residues. DNA of the CDR3: TGTGCCAGCAGTCTACAGGGATCCTACGAGCAGTACTTC. Protein product: CASSLQGSYEQYF.

The V call is TRBV19, the J call TRBJ2-5, with a possible D match to TRBD1 (5 bases). Germline CDR1 and CDR2: LNHDA and SQIVND (reference sequence). The ends were cut back, 4 bases at V and 4 bases at J, with 16 bases in the middle. CDR3 size: 15 residues. CDR3 sequence reads: CASSTQTRRAETQYF. The CDR3 nucleotides are TGTGCCAGTAGTACCCAAACACGCAGGGCAGAGACCCAGTACTTC. The full variable domain, completed using reference TRBV19 and TRBJ2-5, is DGGITQSPKYLFRKEGQNVTLSCEQNLNHDAMYWYRQDPGQGLRLIYYSQIVNDFQKGDIAEGYSVSREKKESFPLTVTSAQKNPTAFYLCASSTQTRRAETQYFGPGTRLLVL.

This clonotype showed up many times. The chain employs TRBV6-6 and TRBJ1-6; D gene uncertain. Germline V gene sequence: CDR1 MNHNY, CDR2 SVGAGI (reference sequence). V was pared by 8 bases and J by 7 bases, with 9 bases between. The CDR3 has 12 amino acids. CDR3 sequence: CASLEKNSPLHF. The CDR3 DNA follows: TGTGCCAGCCTTGAGAAGAATTCACCCCTCCACTTT.

This chain connects TRBV5-5 to TRBJ2-7; D gene unclear. CDR3 length: 15 residues. The germline gives CDR1 SGHKS, CDR2 YYEKEE (reference sequence). Trimming removed 3 bases from V and 6 bases from J, with 19 bases in between. Here the CDR3 reads CASSSGRTSLGEQYF. In nucleotides, the CDR3 is TGTGCCAGCAGCTCAGGACGGACGAGCCTCGGCGAGCAGTACTTC.

This clonotype was recorded many times. The chain couples TRBV29-1 to TRBJ2-7; 8 bases are shared with TRBD1. The CDR3 extends over 12 amino acids. From germline, CDR1 is SQVTM and CDR2 ANQGSEA. V dropped 5 bases and J dropped 5; count of bases not matched to a gene: 5. For the CDR3, the DNA is TGCAGCGTTACAGGACAGGGTGACGAGCAGTACTTC. This sequence encodes CSVTGQGDEQYF.

This clonotype appeared a few times. The chain combines TRBV12-3 or TRBV12-4 with TRBJ1-1; D is ambiguous. The germline V and J ends were trimmed by 6 bases and 2 bases, with 13 bases remaining between them. This CDR3 contains 14 residues. The CDR3 coding sequence is TGTGCCAGCAGCTGGGCGAAGACCAACACTGAAGCTTTCTTT. Translation gives CASSWAKTNTEAFF.

V is TRBV19 and J is TRBJ2-3, with D unclear. Germline loops: CDR1 LNHDA, CDR2 SQIVND (reference sequence). The CDR3 is 14 residues long. Trimming cost V 5 bases and J 0 bases, with 9 bases left between them. CDR3 loop: CASSPGSSTDTQYF. CDR3 bases: TGTGCCAGTAGTCCAGGATCTAGCACAGATACGCAGTATTTT.

This clonotype appeared a few times. The chain is built from TRBV9 and TRBJ2-2, with 10 bases fitting TRBD2. Unmatched junction bases numbered 8, after V lost 0 bases and J lost 6 bases. Per germline, CDR1 SGDLS and CDR2 YYNGEE. CDR3 size: 17 residues. CDR3 bases: TGTGCCAGCAGCGTAGTTAATCTAGCGGGGGTGGCCGGGGAGCTGTTTTTT. Translation gives CASSVVNLAGVAGELFF.

This clonotype was counted many times. J is TRBJ1-6 and V is TRBV28; D unclear. Germline assignment: CDR1 MDHEN and CDR2 SYDVKM. The CDR3 contains 12 residues. The germline V and J ends were trimmed by 7 bases and 7 bases, with 8 bases remaining between them. For the CDR3, the DNA is TGTGCCAGCAAGGCAGGCAATTCACCCCTCCACTTT. Residues: CASKAGNSPLHF.

There are many counts of this clonotype. The chain couples TRBV5-1 to TRBJ2-3; no clear D. V lost 2 bases and J 3 bases, leaving 16 bases between the germline ends. Per germline, CDR1 SGHRS and CDR2 YFSETQ. CDR3 length: 16 amino acids. CDR3 protein: CASSLGPQPGTDTQYF. Written as DNA, the CDR3 is TGCGCCAGCAGCTTAGGGCCGCAACCTGGGACAGATACGCAGTATTTT.

This clonotype was detected ten times or more. The chain couples TRBV20-1 to TRBJ1-2; D possibly corresponds to TRBD1 (5 bases). The V end was cut by 3 bases, the J end by 3 bases, with 8 bases between. Germline-derived CDR1 and CDR2 are DFQATT and SNEGSKA (reference sequence). This CDR3 is 12 amino acids long. The CDR3: CSASGTYYGYTF. CDR3 bases: TGCAGTGCTAGTGGGACCTACTATGGCTACACCTTC.

There are many counts of this clonotype. The J gene is TRBJ2-7, the V gene TRBV11-2; D gene ambiguous. CDR1 and CDR2 (germline): SGHAT, FQNNGV. The CDR3 is 12 amino acids. Trimming left V 5 bases short and J 2 bases short, with 7 bases between. The CDR3, as DNA: TGTGCCAGCAGCCCCGCCCCCTACGAGCAGTACTTC. It specifies CASSPAPYEQYF.

This clonotype was counted only a few times. This chain connects TRBV28 to TRBJ2-7; D ambiguous. This CDR3 comprises 12 residues. Germline V gene lookup returns CDR1 MDHEN and CDR2 SYDVKM. V lost 6 bases and J 6 bases, leaving 12 bases between the germline ends. As DNA, the CDR3 is TGTGCCAGCAGGGTGGATGGGTTCGAGCAGTACTTC. Amino acids: CASRVDGFEQYF. The variable domain in full, with the rest retrieved from reference TRBV28 and TRBJ2-7, is DVKVTQSSRYLVKRTGEKVFLECVQDMDHENMFWYRQDPGLGLRLIYFSYDVKMKEKGDIPEGYSVSREKKERFSLILESASTNQTSMYLCASRVDGFEQYFGPGTRLTVT.